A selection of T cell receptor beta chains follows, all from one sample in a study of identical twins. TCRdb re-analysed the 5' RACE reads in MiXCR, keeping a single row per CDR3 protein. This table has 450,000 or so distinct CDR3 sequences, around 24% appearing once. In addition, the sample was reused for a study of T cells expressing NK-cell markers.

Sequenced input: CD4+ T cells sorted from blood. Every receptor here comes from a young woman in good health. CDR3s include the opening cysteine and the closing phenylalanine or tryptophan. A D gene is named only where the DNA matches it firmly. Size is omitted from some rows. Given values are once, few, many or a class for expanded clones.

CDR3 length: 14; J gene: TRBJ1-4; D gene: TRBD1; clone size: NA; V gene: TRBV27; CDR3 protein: CASSSWDSSQKLFF; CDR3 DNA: TGTGCCAGCAGTTCATGGGACAGTTCCCAGAAACTGTTTTTT
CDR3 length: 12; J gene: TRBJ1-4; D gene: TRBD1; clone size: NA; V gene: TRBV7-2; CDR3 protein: CASSQTGWGLFF; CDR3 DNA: TGTGCCAGCAGCCAGACAGGGTGGGGACTGTTTTTT
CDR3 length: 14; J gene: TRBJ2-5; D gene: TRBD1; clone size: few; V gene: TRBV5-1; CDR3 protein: CASSWTGEAETQYF; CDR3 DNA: TGCGCCAGCAGCTGGACAGGCGAGGCAGAGACCCAGTACTTC
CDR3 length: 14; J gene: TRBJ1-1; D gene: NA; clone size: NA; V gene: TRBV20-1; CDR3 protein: CSVGIGDGITEAFF; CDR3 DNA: TGCAGTGTTGGAATTGGGGACGGGATCACTGAAGCTTTCTTT
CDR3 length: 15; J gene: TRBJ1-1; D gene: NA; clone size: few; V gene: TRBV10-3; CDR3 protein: CAISGKGGANTEAFF; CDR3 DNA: TGTGCCATCAGTGGGAAGGGGGGCGCGAACACTGAAGCTTTCTTT
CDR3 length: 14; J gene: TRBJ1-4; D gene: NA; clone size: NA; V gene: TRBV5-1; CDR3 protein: CASSLTGSEEKLFF; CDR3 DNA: TGCGCCAGCAGCTTGACAGGGAGTGAGGAAAAACTGTTTTTT
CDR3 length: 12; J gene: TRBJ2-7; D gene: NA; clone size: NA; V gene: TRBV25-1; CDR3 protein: CASSDRDYEQYF; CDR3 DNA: TGTGCCAGCAGTGACAGGGACTACGAGCAGTACTTC
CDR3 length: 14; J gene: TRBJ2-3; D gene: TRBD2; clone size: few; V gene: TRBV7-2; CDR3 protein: CASNGAGVTDTQYF; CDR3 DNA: TGTGCCAGCAATGGAGCGGGGGTGACAGATACGCAGTATTTT
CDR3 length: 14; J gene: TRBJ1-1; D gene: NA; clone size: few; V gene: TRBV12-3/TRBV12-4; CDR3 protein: CASSWGIGNTEAFF; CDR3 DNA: TGTGCCAGCAGTTGGGGCATAGGGAACACTGAAGCTTTCTTT
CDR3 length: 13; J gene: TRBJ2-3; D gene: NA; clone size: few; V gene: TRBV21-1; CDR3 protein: CASSRAGTHTQYF; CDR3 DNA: TGTGCCAGCAGCCGCGCAGGGACCCATACGCAGTATTTT
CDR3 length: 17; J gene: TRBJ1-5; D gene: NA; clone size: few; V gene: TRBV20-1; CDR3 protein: CSARASWGGQGDQPQHF; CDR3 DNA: TGCAGTGCTAGGGCGTCCTGGGGAGGGCAAGGGGATCAGCCCCAGCATTTT
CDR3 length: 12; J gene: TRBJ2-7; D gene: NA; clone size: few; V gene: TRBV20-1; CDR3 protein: CSAGTAVREQYF; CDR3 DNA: TGCAGTGCCGGGACGGCTGTACGGGAGCAGTACTTC
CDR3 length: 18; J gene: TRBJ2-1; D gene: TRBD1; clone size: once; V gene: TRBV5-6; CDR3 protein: CASSFSGQGVVSYNEQFF; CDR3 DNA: TGTGCCAGCAGCTTCTCTGGGCAGGGGGTCGTATCCTACAATGAGCAGTTCTTC
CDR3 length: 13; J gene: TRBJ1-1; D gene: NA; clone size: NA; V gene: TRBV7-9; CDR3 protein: CASSLSPSTEAFF; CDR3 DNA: TGTGCCAGCAGCTTATCTCCGAGCACTGAAGCTTTCTTT
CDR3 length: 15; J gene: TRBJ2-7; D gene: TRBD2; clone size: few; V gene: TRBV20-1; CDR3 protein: CSAHRRGSGSYEQYF; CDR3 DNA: TGCAGTGCCCACCGACGGGGTAGCGGGTCGTACGAGCAGTACTTC
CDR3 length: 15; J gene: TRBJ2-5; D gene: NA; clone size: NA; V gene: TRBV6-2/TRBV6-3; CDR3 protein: CASSYSTTGQETQYF; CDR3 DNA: TGTGCCAGCAGTTACTCGACTACAGGCCAAGAGACCCAGTACTTC
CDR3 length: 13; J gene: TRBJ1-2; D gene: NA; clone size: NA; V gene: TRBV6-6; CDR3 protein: CASTEGLYYGYTF; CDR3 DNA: TGTGCCAGCACCGAGGGGCTATACTATGGCTACACCTTC
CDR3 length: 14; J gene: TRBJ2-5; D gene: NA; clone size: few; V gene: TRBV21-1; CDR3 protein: CASSPQRTEETQYF; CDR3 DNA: TGTGCCAGCAGCCCCCAGCGGACAGAAGAGACCCAGTACTTC
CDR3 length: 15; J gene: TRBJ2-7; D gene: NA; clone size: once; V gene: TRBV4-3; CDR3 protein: CASSRAWPSSYEQYF; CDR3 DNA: TGCGCCAGCAGTCGTGCGTGGCCTAGCTCCTACGAGCAGTACTTC
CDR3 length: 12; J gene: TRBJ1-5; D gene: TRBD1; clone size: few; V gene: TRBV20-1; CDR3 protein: CSARQGDQPQHF; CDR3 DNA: TGCAGTGCTAGACAGGGGGATCAGCCCCAGCATTTT
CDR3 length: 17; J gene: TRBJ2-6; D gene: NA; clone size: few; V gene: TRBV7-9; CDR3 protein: CASSSGTNLSGANVLTF; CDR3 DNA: TGTGCCAGCAGCTCCGGGACAAACCTCTCTGGGGCCAACGTCCTGACTTTC
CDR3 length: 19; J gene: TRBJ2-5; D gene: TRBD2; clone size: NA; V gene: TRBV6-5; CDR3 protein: CASSYSGLAGGPGVETQYF; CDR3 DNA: TGTGCCAGCAGTTACTCGGGACTAGCGGGGGGGCCGGGTGTGGAGACCCAGTACTTC
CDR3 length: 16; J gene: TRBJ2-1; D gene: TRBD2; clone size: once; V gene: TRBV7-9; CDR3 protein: CASSLLPGGIYNEQFF; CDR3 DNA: TGTGCCAGCAGCTTATTACCGGGGGGGATCTACAATGAGCAGTTCTTC
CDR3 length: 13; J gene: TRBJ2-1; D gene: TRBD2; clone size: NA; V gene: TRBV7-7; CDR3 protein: CASSAGDYNEQFF; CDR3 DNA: TGTGCCAGCAGCGCGGGGGACTACAATGAGCAGTTCTTC
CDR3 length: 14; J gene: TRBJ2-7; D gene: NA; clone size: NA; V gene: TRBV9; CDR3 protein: CASSVEGRTYEQYF; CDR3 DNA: TGTGCCAGCAGCGTAGAGGGACGGACCTACGAGCAGTACTTC
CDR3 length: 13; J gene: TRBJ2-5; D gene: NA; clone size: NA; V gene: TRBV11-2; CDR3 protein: CASSLARQETQYF; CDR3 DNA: TGTGCCAGCAGCTTGGCCAGGCAAGAGACCCAGTACTTC
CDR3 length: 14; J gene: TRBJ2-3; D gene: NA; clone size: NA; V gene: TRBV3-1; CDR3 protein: CASSQFPEQYTQYF; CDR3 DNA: TGTGCCAGCAGCCAATTTCCCGAGCAATATACGCAGTATTTT
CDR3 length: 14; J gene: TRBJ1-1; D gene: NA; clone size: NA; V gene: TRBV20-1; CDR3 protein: CSARRGQANTEAFF; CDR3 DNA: TGCAGTGCTAGAAGGGGACAAGCGAACACTGAAGCTTTCTTT
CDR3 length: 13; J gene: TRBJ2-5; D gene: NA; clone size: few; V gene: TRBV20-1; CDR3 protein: CSGKGGTGETQYF; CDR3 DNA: TGCAGTGGAAAGGGGGGGACGGGGGAGACCCAGTACTTC
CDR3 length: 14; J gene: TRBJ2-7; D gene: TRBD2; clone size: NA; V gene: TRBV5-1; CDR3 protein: CASSLLSTSIEQYF; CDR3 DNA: TGCGCCAGCAGCTTGCTATCGACTAGCATCGAGCAGTACTTC
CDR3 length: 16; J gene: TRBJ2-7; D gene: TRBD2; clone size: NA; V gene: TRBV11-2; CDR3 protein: CASSLGGSGGSYEQYF; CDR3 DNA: TGTGCCAGCAGCTTAGGGGGGAGCGGGGGTTCCTACGAGCAGTACTTC
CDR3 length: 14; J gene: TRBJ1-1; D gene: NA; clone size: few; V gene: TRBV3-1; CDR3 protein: CASSQRTPNTEAFF; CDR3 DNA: TGTGCCAGCAGCCAAAGGACACCAAACACTGAAGCTTTCTTT
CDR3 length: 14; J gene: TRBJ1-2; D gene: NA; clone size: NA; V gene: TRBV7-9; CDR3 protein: CASSTRGVRHGYTF; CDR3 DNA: TGTGCCAGCAGCACGCGGGGGGTTCGACATGGCTACACCTTC
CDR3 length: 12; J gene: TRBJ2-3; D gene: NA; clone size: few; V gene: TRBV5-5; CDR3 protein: CASSLWRGTQYF; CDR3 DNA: TGTGCCAGCAGCTTGTGGAGGGGTACGCAGTATTTT
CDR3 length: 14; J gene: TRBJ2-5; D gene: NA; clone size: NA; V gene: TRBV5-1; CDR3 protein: CASSPGTQQETQYF; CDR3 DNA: TGCGCCAGCAGCCCAGGGACGCAGCAAGAGACCCAGTACTTC
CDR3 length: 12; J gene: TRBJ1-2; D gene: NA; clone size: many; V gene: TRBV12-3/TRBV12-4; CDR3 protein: CASSWTQGGYTF; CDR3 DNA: TGTGCCAGCAGTTGGACCCAGGGTGGCTACACCTTC
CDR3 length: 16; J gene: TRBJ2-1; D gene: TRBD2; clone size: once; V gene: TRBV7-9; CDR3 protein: CASSLGAGRPYNEQFF; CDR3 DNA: TGTGCCAGCAGCTTAGGAGCGGGAAGACCCTACAATGAGCAGTTCTTC
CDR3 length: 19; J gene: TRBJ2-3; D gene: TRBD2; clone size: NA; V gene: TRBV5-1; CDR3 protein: CASSATLAGGWSVADTQYF; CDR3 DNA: TGCGCCAGCAGCGCGACACTAGCGGGAGGCTGGAGTGTCGCAGATACGCAGTATTTT
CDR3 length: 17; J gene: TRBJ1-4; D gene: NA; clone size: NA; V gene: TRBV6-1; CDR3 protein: CASRKWARRVLNEKLFF; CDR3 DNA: TGTGCCAGCAGAAAATGGGCCCGAAGGGTGCTTAATGAAAAACTGTTTTTT
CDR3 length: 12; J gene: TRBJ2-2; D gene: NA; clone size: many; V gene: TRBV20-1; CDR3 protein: CSARVGQGGLFF; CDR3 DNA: TGCAGTGCTAGAGTGGGCCAGGGTGGGCTGTTTTTT
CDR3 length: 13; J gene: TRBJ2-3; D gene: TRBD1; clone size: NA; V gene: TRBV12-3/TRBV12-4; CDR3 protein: CASARGGSDTQYF; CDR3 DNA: TGTGCCAGCGCACGAGGGGGCTCGGATACGCAGTATTTT
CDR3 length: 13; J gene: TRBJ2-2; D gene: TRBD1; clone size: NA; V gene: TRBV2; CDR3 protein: CASRTGGGGELFF; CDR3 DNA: TGTGCCAGCAGGACAGGGGGCGGCGGGGAGCTGTTTTTT